The subject of this entry is one T cell receptor (beta chain). These data originate in a study of blood T cell repertoires in COVID-19. Whole-study context: Sample material is recorded as cDNA or gDNA derived from T cells, B-cell-depleted T cells, or PBMCs.

How the authors handled the data: For nucleated cells, counts were estimated from reference gene primer amplification. Sequencing was performed with immunoSEQ multiplex PCR; in TCRdb, only in-frame clones are kept and a portion is missing. The V and J calls and clone size were taken over from that table, and D and trimming were inferred from the DNA. The repertoire holds about 70,000 clones, with about 88% as singletons. The CDR3 length is 18 residues. V shed 0 bases and J shed 2 bases, with 17 bases lying between them. Germline V lookup: CDR1 MNHEY, CDR2 SVGEGT. The origin of this receptor is a man aged 65 to 79 with active COVID-19. Specimen: peripheral blood. V is TRBV6-2 or TRBV6-3 and J is TRBJ1-5; no reliable D call. The CDR3 sequence is CASSYSTGRVGRNQPQHF. The CDR3 DNA reads as TGTGCCAGCAGTTACTCGACGGGGAGGGTCGGGCGCAATCAGCCCCAGCATTTT.